This TCR beta chain was captured in a study of cytomegalovirus exposure and HLA in healthy donors. General study findings and limits: CMV antigen specificity was confirmed in vitro for a few CMV-associated chains.

About this clone: Antigen unknown.

V lost 4 bases and J 5 bases, leaving 9 bases between the germline ends. Germline CDR1 LNHNV, CDR2 YYDKDF (reference sequence). The CDR3 runs to 13 residues. 60 Vbeta and 13 Jbeta primers were used in PCR. TCRdb's copy holds only in-frame clones and misses some; the assay was immunoSEQ multiplex PCR. The sample includes roughly 130,000 clones, about four fifths of them seen just once. Sequencing was carried out using PBMCs. The receptor was derived from a man between 25 and 39 years old in good health and CMV-seronegative. This chain links TRBV15 with TRBJ1-5, with unresolved D. The CDR3 DNA reads TGTGCCACCAGCATGGGGAGGGATCAGCCCCAGCATTTT. Translating gives CATSMGRDQPQHF.